The next 4 T cell receptor beta chains were all read from a single sample in a study of blood T cell repertoires in COVID-19. Sequencing used immunoSEQ multiplex PCR; TCRdb keeps in-frame clones, though not all of them. The sample contains about 42,000 clones, 90% of which appear only once. Sequencing was carried out using peripheral blood. All receptors come from a man in his sixties or seventies with active COVID-19.

This chain connects TRBV7-7 to TRBJ2-1, with TRBD1 identical over 7 bases. The V and J ends lost 3 bases and 1 base, in that order; junction bases with no gene match: 0. The CDR3 consists of 14 residues. From germline, CDR1 is SSHAT and CDR2 FNYEAQ (reference sequence). The CDR3 region is CASSLGQSYNEQFF. Here the CDR3 DNA reads TGTGCCAGCAGCTTGGGACAGTCCTACAATGAGCAGTTCTTC.

CDR3 nucleotide sequence: TGCGCCAGCAGCTTGGGACAGAGCTATGGCTACACCTTC. This encodes CASSLGQSYGYTF. The chain recombines TRBV5-1 with TRBJ1-2; tentative D call: TRBD1 (5 bases). The V gene lost 0 bases and the J gene lost 4 bases, with 7 bases spanning the gap. Germline V gives CDR1 SGHRS, CDR2 YFSETQ. This CDR3 is built from 13 residues.

A single count supports this clone. The chain is built from TRBV18 and TRBJ1-2; D is unclear. Germline V gene data show CDR1 as KGHSH and CDR2 as LQKENI. CDR3 size: 13 residues. Trimming shortened V by 2 bases and J by 3 bases, and 7 bases separated the two germline ends. The DNA of the CDR3 is TGTGCCAGCTCACCAGGAGGGTACTATGGCTACACCTTC. Protein: CASSPGGYYGYTF.

The chain links TRBV15 to TRBJ2-5; TRBD2 agrees at 7 bases. The V and J ends lost 0 bases and 1 base, in that order; junction bases with no gene match: 8. The CDR3 covers 17 residues. Germline loops: CDR1 LNHNV, CDR2 YYDKDF (reference sequence). The CDR3: CATSRDGREGIQETQYF. For the CDR3, the DNA is TGTGCCACCAGCAGAGATGGGAGGGAGGGGATCCAAGAGACCCAGTACTTC.